This T cell receptor beta chain came from a study of radiation and T cells in renal cell carcinoma. Repertoires were generated with immunoSEQ multiplex PCR, while TCRdb's copy carries only in-frame clones and drops some. The sample carries about 140,000 clones, 75% to 90% recorded once. The CDR3 extends over 12 amino acids. Trimming left V 5 bases short and J 7 bases short, with 11 bases between. The germline gives CDR1 SGHTA, CDR2 FQGNSA. As for time point: blood 4 weeks post-SBRT, at nephrectomy. The treatment was: 15 Gy SBRT to primary tumor, nephrectomy 4 weeks later. Radiation-treated patients gave blood at baseline, week 2 and week 4. This clone was counted a few times.

Here the sequenced sample was blood, taken from a patient whose treatment included radiotherapy and nephrectomy. The clonotype was recovered from a woman aged 45-59 years with renal cell carcinoma. This chain uses TRBV7-2 with TRBJ1-2; TRBD1 is a possible D gene (5 bases). This CDR3 reads CASSPIGAGYTF. Written as DNA, the CDR3 is TGTGCCAGCAGCCCCATCGGGGCTGGCTACACCTTC.